This T cell receptor (beta chain) appears in the sequencing data of a study of T cells after yellow fever vaccination. This clonotype was seen a handful of times. From the 5' RACE reads, TCRdb called clonotypes with MiXCR, one entry per CDR3 protein. Of a few hundred thousand distinct CDR3 sequences in the sample, roughly 3.5% are singletons; the top ten hold 23%. CDR1 MRHNA and CDR2 SNTAGT come from the germline V gene. The CDR3 covers 14 residues. Unmatched junction bases numbered 7, after V lost 3 bases and J lost 8 bases. This clonotype was obtained from a young man who received the YFV17D yellow fever vaccine. The chain links TRBV6-4 to TRBJ2-1, with 7 bases matching TRBD2. The sequencing used PBMCs, collected on the day of the yellow fever booster vaccination. DNA for the CDR3: TGTGCCAGCAGTGATGGGGGGGAGGGCCATGAGCAGTTCTTC. Translation: CASSDGGEGHEQFF.